This T cell receptor (beta chain) was recovered during a study of circulating CD8 cells and anti-PD-1 response in melanoma (dated by TCRdb to the early 2020s). Concerning the study at large: Nivolumab was administered to patients intravenously at 3 mg/kg every 2 weeks. Of the approximately 13 patients in the melanoma cohort, seven received anti-PD-1 as first-line therapy and six had prior targeted therapy or immunotherapy. Patients with complete or partial responses were classified as responders, and patients with stable or progressive disease (RECIST v1.1) were classified as non-responders. A total of around 11 melanoma patients were included in the TCR repertoire analysis, 4 of them responders and 7 non-responders. PD-1 on on-treatment samples was detected using a biotinylated anti-human IgG4 antibody.

CDR1 and CDR2 were assigned from the germline V gene as SQVTM and ANQGSEA. V and J are trimmed by 4 bases and 0 bases, and the gene matches miss 5 bases of the junction. Including cysteine and phenylalanine, the CDR3 has 15 amino acids. The kept DNA is CDR3 alone, 45 bases in frame from the first base. TCRdb names NextSeq 500 as the instrument used. The QIAseq Immune Repertoire RNA Library Kit, Human TCR Panel, was used to prepare TCR libraries from about 16 ng of total RNA. The TCR libraries were sequenced on an Illumina NextSeq using a Mid Output V2 kit and asymmetric 261x41 paired-end reads. Every TCR library was diluted to 3 to 5 nM, then pooled, denatured and loaded at about 0.93 pM. The authors' pipeline ran thus. TCR FASTQ files were processed in the QIAGEN GeneGlobe Data Analysis Center, with downstream analysis in R 3.5.2. Clonality was computed as one minus Shannon entropy normalized by the log of the number of unique productive sequences. For each subset, Fisher exact tests at 5% FDR were used to find TRA or TRB clonotypes whose abundance differed between baseline and M1. Clonotypes with differential abundance were put into four groups: emerging, expanding, contracting or non-expanding/contracting. Morisita's overlap index was used to measure repertoire overlap between patients. TCRdb handled the public reads itself, with Q25 trimming in fastp and clone calling in MiXCR, and kept productive beta chains. Every entry covers one CDR3 protein and lists the most common genes and DNA from its rows. These V and J calls originate from TCRdb's pipeline instead of the authors' own analysis. The sample table holds roughly 540 distinct CDR3 sequences, of which around 6.5% were seen once. The ten largest make up more than 8.5% of the sample.

Overall study results and their limits: The highest diversity was observed in the DNEG repertoire, similar and higher clonality was shown by the PD-1 and DPOS repertoires, and the lowest diversity was found in the TIGIT repertoires. The published TCR repertoire comparisons relied only on baseline and M1 samples from a small cohort that had few responders. Repertoires were mostly private between subsets, with fewer than 8% of TRB clonotypes shared at M1, and the greatest sharing occurred between DPOS and TIGIT. Since no tumor material could be accessed, the researchers instead assessed tumor reactivity using peptide assays on expanded sorted subsets. The cohort mixed treatment-naive and previously treated patients, which the authors noted could influence results. Because material was limited, most experiments were generally run without replicates.

This clonotype is large (0.1 to 1%) in terms of sample share. The antigen it recognizes is unknown. Per-base qualities were not stored, and no clone one base away is much larger. Using a BD FACSAria II cell sorter, four subsets defined by PD-1 and/or TIGIT were sorted out of live CD3+CD8+TCRalphabeta+ cells. Circulating CD8 T cells were sorted into four subsets by PD-1 and TIGIT expression to characterize their relevance to anti-PD-1 therapy response. From each sorted CD8 T-cell subset, both TCR alpha and TCR beta chains were sequenced. Peripheral blood was drawn before the first anti-PD-1 injection and after two and four injections. PBMCs were immediately isolated by Ficoll gradient centrifugation. Until use, PBMCs were cryopreserved in liquid nitrogen in RPMI containing about 20% FCS and approximately 9.2% DMSO. After thawing, PBMCs were stained with a viability dye and with antibodies against CD3, CD8alpha, TCRalphabeta, PD-1 and TIGIT. Total RNA was extracted with the RNeasy Kit, and every sample reached a RIN above 7.

Recombination joined TRBV29-1 with TRBJ2-1; TRBD1 agrees with 8 junctional bases. This clonotype was sampled from a human donor with melanoma. Sequencing was performed on CD8+ T cells from PBMCs, taken at baseline or after one month of anti-PD-1 therapy (not recorded which). CDR3 reads: CSVGGTGYSYNEQFF. The DNA is TGCAGCGTTGGTGGGACAGGCTACTCCTACAATGAGCAGTTCTTC.